Sequencing of this TCR beta chain was carried out in a study of CD8+CD57+ T cells in acquired aplastic anemia. Study at large: Sorted cells (CD4+ and CD8+) yielded DNA amounts that averaged about 3.1 ug.

This clonotype was seen just once. Its antigen is unidentified. The study, taken as a whole, reports: The CD8+ Simpson's diversity of patients and controls was not significantly different. Patients and controls were found to share around 30 CD8+ CDR3 sequences.

TCR beta VDJ and CDR3 profiling used genomic DNA as template. TCRdb passed the reads through MiXCR, listing each CDR3 protein once. The table has 150,000 to 200,000 distinct CDR3 sequences, around 65% seen once; the top ten hold roughly 50%. Germline V gene sequence: CDR1 KGHDR, CDR2 SFDVKD. V lost 5 bases to trimming and J lost 8 bases, with 20 bases between them. This CDR3 has 15 amino acids. This clonotype was obtained from a human donor with severe aplastic anemia or a healthy control (not recorded which). Sequenced input: sorted CD4+, CD8+, or CD8+CD57+ T cells (not recorded which) from PBMCs. This sequence joins TRBV24-1 and TRBJ1-2; D possibly corresponds to TRBD1 (5 bases). The CDR3 loop is CATSARWKRAGGYTF. CDR3 DNA sequence: TGTGCCACCAGTGCCCGGTGGAAGAGGGCAGGGGGCTACACCTTC.